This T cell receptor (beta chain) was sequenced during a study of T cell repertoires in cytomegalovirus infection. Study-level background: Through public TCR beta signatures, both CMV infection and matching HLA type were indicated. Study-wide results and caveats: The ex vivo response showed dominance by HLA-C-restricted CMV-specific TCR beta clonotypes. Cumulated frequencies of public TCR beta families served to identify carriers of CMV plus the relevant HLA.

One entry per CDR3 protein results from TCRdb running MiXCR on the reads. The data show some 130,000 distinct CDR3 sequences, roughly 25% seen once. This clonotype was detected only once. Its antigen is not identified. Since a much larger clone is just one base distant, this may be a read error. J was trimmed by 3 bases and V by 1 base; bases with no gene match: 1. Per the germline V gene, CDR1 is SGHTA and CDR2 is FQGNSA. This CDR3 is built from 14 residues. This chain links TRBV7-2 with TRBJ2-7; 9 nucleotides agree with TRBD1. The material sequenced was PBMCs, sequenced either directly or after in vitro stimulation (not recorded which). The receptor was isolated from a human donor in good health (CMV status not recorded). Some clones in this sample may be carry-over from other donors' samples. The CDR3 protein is CASSLGTGVYEQYF. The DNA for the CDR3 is TGTGCCAGCAGCTTAGGGACAGGGGTCTACGAGCAGTACTTC.